Described below is a single T cell receptor beta chain sequence and its context. Germline V gives CDR1 MNHEY, CDR2 SMNVEV (reference sequence). J was trimmed by 3 bases and V by 2 bases; bases with no gene match: 7. The CDR3 runs to 15 residues. These data come from a study of T-cell reconstitution after alpha-beta-depleted transplantation in children. TCRbeta library preparation incorporated unique molecular identifiers. TCRdb redid the calling of the PCR reads with MiXCR, one entry per CDR3 protein. The repertoire holds around 450,000 distinct CDR3 sequences, with roughly a tenth as singletons. The chain uses TRBV27 and TRBJ2-7, with 7 bases fitting TRBD1. The clonotype originates from a child aged 2 to 10 with inherited bone marrow failure, due to receive a stem cell transplant. The sequenced sample was PBMCs, obtained before TCRalphabeta/CD19-depleted stem cell transplant. CDR3 sequence (DNA): TGTGCCAGCAGTTTAGGCTTTCCAGGGGGCTACGAGCAGTACTTC. Its protein is CASSLGFPGGYEQYF.